What follows are 24 T cell receptor beta chains derived from one specimen sequenced in a study of T cells expressing NK-cell markers. From the 5' RACE reads, TCRdb lists one entry per CDR3 protein and no DNA. Its table lists 250,000 to 300,000 distinct CDR3 sequences. The sequenced sample was blood T cells: a sorted CD56 or NKG2C T cell subset, CD4+ or CD8+ T cells, or bulk PBMC T cells (not recorded which). The receptors were sampled from a man aged 18 to 30 in good health.

This chain joins TRBV12-3 or TRBV12-4 and TRBJ2-4. The CDR3 spans 15 residues. The CDR3 sequence: CASSPRMVAKNIQYF.

The chain couples TRBV6-2 or TRBV6-3 to TRBJ2-3; TCRdb picks TRBD2, but there is no DNA to check that call. This CDR3 has 15 residues. Germline V gene lookup returns CDR1 MNHEY and CDR2 SVGEGT. CDR3 in amino acids: CASSYISGRGDTQYF.

The chain recombines TRBV18 with TRBJ1-2; TCRdb's D call of TRBD1 is untestable without DNA. The CDR3 is 14 amino acids. Germline V gene sequence: CDR1 KGHSH, CDR2 LQKENI. The CDR3 region is CASSPLGTGDGYTF.

The J gene is TRBJ1-5, the V gene TRBV5-5; TCRdb returns TRBD1, unconfirmable since there is no DNA. This CDR3 region has 15 residues. Germline CDR1 SGHKS, CDR2 YYEKEE (reference sequence). This chain's CDR3 is CASSQDGDRHQPQHF. The whole variable domain, filled in from reference TRBV5-5 and TRBJ1-5, reads DAGVTQSPTHLIKTRGQQVTLRCSPISGHKSVSWYQQVLGQGPQFIFQYYEKEERGRGNFPDRFSARQFPNYSSELNVNALLLGDSALYLCASSQDGDRHQPQHFGDGTRLSIL.

The chain joins TRBV20-1 to TRBJ2-5; TCRdb gives TRBD1 as the D gene, but with no DNA this cannot be confirmed. Germline V gene data show CDR1 as DFQATT and CDR2 as SNEGSKA (reference sequence). The CDR3 contains 14 residues. CDR3: CSARDRGLIETQYF.

The rearrangement links TRBV28 to TRBJ2-3; absent DNA, TCRdb's TRBD1 call cannot be checked. The germline gives CDR1 MDHEN, CDR2 SYDVKM. The CDR3 totals 16 residues. Here the CDR3 reads CASRGNRGLAPDTQYF.

The CDR3 region is CASRPTSSTEAFF. V gene TRBV5-1 combines with J gene TRBJ1-1. The CDR3 is 13 residues long. CDR1 and CDR2 (germline): SGHRS, YFSETQ.

The rearrangement joins TRBV10-3 to TRBJ2-5; TCRdb's D call, TRBD1, is unchecked because there is no DNA. This CDR3 is built from 13 residues. CDR1 is ENHRY and CDR2 is SYGVKD in the germline V gene. CDR3 loop: CATAGTSVETQYF.

V is TRBV10-3 and J is TRBJ2-3. The CDR3 extends over 14 amino acids. From germline, CDR1 is ENHRY and CDR2 SYGVKD. CDR3 in amino acids: CAISLSDSTDTQYF.

The rearrangement uses TRBV5-3 and TRBJ1-5; TCRdb outputs TRBD1, but without DNA this stays unchecked. TRBV5-3 is an ORF, and what it does is uncertain. The CDR3 covers 16 residues. This CDR3 is CARSGTGSNGNQPQHF.

The rearrangement links TRBV3-1 to TRBJ2-2; TCRdb's D call, TRBD1, is unchecked because there is no DNA. Germline assignment: CDR1 LGHDT and CDR2 YNNKEL (reference sequence). CDR3 size: 15 residues. CDR3 loop: CASSQTGIYTGELFF.

The genes are TRBV7-9 and TRBJ2-1; the TCRdb call, TRBD2, lacks DNA for checking. CDR1 is SEHNR and CDR2 is FQNEAQ in the germline V gene (reference sequence). CDR3 length equals 15 residues. The CDR3 is CASSRSWGVYNEQFF.

J is TRBJ1-1 and V is TRBV10-2. The germline V gene encodes CDR1 WSHSY and CDR2 SAAADI. The CDR3 totals 13 residues. The CDR3 reads CASYRTMNTEAFF.

This chain connects TRBV9 to TRBJ2-1; TCRdb proposes TRBD2, but this gene call is untestable without DNA. The CDR3 is made up of 16 amino acids. Per germline, CDR1 SGDLS and CDR2 YYNGEE. The chain's CDR3 is CASSPRTSGSGNEQFF.

The chain links TRBV4-3 to TRBJ2-1; the TCRdb D gene call, TRBD2, has no DNA to confirm it. CDR3 length equals 17 residues. Per germline, CDR1 LGHNA and CDR2 YSLEER. CDR3 residues: CASSQEVNGRSSVEQFF.

This sequence joins TRBV4-2 and TRBJ2-7. Looked up from germline, CDR1 is LGHNA and CDR2 is YNFKEQ. The CDR3 runs 13 residues. The CDR3 region is CASSQERTDEQYF.

V and J are TRBV7-2 and TRBJ1-1; with no DNA, the TCRdb D assignment of TRBD1 cannot be verified. The germline gives CDR1 SGHTA, CDR2 FQGNSA. The CDR3 loop spans 17 amino acids. The chain's CDR3 is CASSFQVRGAPNTEAFF. The whole variable domain, remainder taken from reference TRBV7-2 and TRBJ1-1, is GAGVSQSPSNKVTEKGKDVELRCDPISGHTALYWYRQSLGQGLEFLIYFQGNSAPDKSGLPSDRFSAERTGGSVSTLTIQRTQQEDSAVYLCASSFQVRGAPNTEAFFGQGTRLTVV.

V and J are TRBV20-1 and TRBJ1-1. The CDR3 covers 11 residues. Germline V gives CDR1 DFQATT, CDR2 SNEGSKA (reference sequence). CDR3 in amino acids: CSAVFSTEAFF.

This chain uses TRBV4-1 with TRBJ1-2; the TRBD1 assignment by TCRdb is unverifiable without DNA. The germline CDR1 and CDR2 sequences are MGHRA and YSYEKL. The CDR3 consists of 15 residues. The CDR3 reads CASSQEQGSHYGYTF.

The chain is built from TRBV29-1 and TRBJ1-4. The CDR3 covers 13 residues. Per germline, CDR1 SQVTM and CDR2 ANQGSEA. This chain's CDR3 is CSAAGLLNEKLFF. Full variable domain (rest looked up from reference TRBV29-1 and TRBJ1-4): SAVISQKPSRDICQRGTSLTIQCQVDSQVTMMFWYRQQPGQSLTLIATANQGSEATYESGFVIDKFPISRPNLTFSTLTVSNMSPEDSSIYLCSAAGLLNEKLFFGSGTQLSVL.

The chain recombines TRBV18 with TRBJ2-7; TCRdb's D call, TRBD2, is unchecked because there is no DNA. CDR3 length equals 14 residues. Germline V gene lookup returns CDR1 KGHSH and CDR2 LQKENI. The CDR3: CASSRDWLNYEQYF.

The CDR3 spells CASSLDGSSSAALQFF. This rearrangement joins TRBV7-9 to TRBJ2-1; with no DNA, the TCRdb D assignment of TRBD2 cannot be verified. CDR3 length: 16 residues. Per germline, CDR1 SEHNR and CDR2 FQNEAQ (reference sequence).

The chain employs TRBV12-3 or TRBV12-4 and TRBJ2-7; TCRdb calls TRBD2, which cannot be checked without DNA. The CDR3 sequence is 17 residues long. Here the CDR3 reads CASSQSLFPSVSNEQYF.

This rearrangement joins TRBV5-4 to TRBJ2-1; TCRdb picks TRBD2, but there is no DNA to check that call. The germline V gene encodes CDR1 SGHNT and CDR2 YYREEE (reference sequence). This CDR3 comprises 14 residues. The CDR3 spells CASNPLGSYNEQFF.